This T cell receptor (beta chain) was captured by sequencing in a study of T cells in Graves' hyperthyroidism and ophthalmopathy. Study-wide context: Peripheral blood was drawn at first diagnosis, prior to all treatment.

Whole-study results and caveats: Ophthalmopathy was predicted by the model a median of about six months ahead of onset.

Together with thyroid ultrasound, orbital computed tomography, serum thyroxine and TRAb, clinical symptoms were used for diagnoses. Amplification targeted TCR beta CDR3 regions from RNA transcripts. An initial round of RT-PCR targeting the TCR CDR3 relied on the HTBI primer set. TCRdb re-analysed the multiplex PCR reads in MiXCR, keeping a single row per CDR3 protein. The sample consists of tens of thousands of distinct CDR3 sequences, about 53% of them appearing once. Ten or more counts support this clonotype. Its target is not known. The CDR3 has 14 residues. CDR1 is SEHNR, CDR2 FQNEAQ, per germline (reference sequence). The V end was cut by 0 bases, the J end by 2 bases, with 8 bases between.

This chain connects TRBV7-9 to TRBJ2-7; no firm D call. The source is an older woman with Graves' ophthalmopathy. The material sequenced was blood. The CDR3 DNA follows: TGTGCCAGCAGCTTAGCGCCGGTAGCCTACGAGCAGTACTTC. It yields the protein CASSLAPVAYEQYF.